One sample yielded the 6 T cell receptor beta chains listed below, sequenced in a study of neurological immune-mediated disorders (dated by TCRdb to the late 2010s). Libraries were prepared through 5' RACE. Instrument used: Illumina HiSeq 2500. The raw public reads went through TCRdb reprocessing: fastp at Q25, MiXCR clone calling, in-frame beta chains kept. Rows with one shared CDR3 protein collapse into an entry with the most common genes and DNA. The sample records some 47,000 distinct CDR3 sequences, around 6% of which are singletons. Clones ranked in the top ten supply around 0.57% of the sample. The sequencing sample was made of CD4+ T cells from blood. The receptor set was obtained from a woman aged 40-49 years in good health.

This clonotype was seen at least ten times. J is TRBJ1-5 and V is TRBV27, with 8 bases aligning to TRBD1. The CDR3 totals 14 residues. Trimming at V came to 4 bases and at J to 7 bases, leaving 6 bases not matched to a gene. The germline V gene has CDR1 MNHEY and CDR2 SMNVEV (reference sequence). The CDR3 reads CASSSRTGLQPQHF. The CDR3 DNA is TGTGCCAGCAGTTCCCGGACAGGGCTGCAGCCCCAGCATTTT.

This clonotype was observed many times. Written as DNA, the CDR3 is TGCGCCAGCAGCCAGGTGGCGACTGGCTCCTACAATGAGCAGTTCTTC. Its protein is CASSQVATGSYNEQFF. V is TRBV4-1 and J is TRBJ2-1; D is ambiguous. The length of the CDR3 is 16 residues. Trimming stripped 3 bases from V and 0 bases from J, with 12 bases between. CDR1 and CDR2 (germline): MGHRA, YSYEKL.

This clonotype was found many times. The chain has TRBV6-5 and TRBJ1-1, with TRBD1 matching over 11 bases. Trimming cost V 5 bases and J 1 base; bases outside gene matches: 3. CDR1 MNHEY and CDR2 SVGAGI come from the germline V gene. CDR3 length: 15 residues. CDR3 DNA sequence: TGTGCCAGCAGTCGGGACAGGGGGTCGAACACTGAAGCTTTCTTT. Translated: CASSRDRGSNTEAFF.

This clonotype was seen at least ten times. The chain recombines TRBV5-6 with TRBJ1-4; tentatively, D is TRBD1 (6 bases). This CDR3 region has 15 residues. The V end lost 3 bases, the J end lost 8 bases, and 17 bases lay between the germline ends. Germline values: CDR1 SGHDT, CDR2 YYEEEE. CDR3 bases: TGTGCCAGCAGCTATCGGGGGGCAGAAGCGGAAAAACTGTTTTTT. Its translation: CASSYRGAEAEKLFF.

This clonotype has ten or more counts. The chain uses TRBV10-3 and TRBJ2-7, with D unresolved. The CDR3 runs 15 residues. CDR1 is ENHRY and CDR2 is SYGVKD in the germline V gene. V shed 7 bases and J shed 2 bases, with 18 bases lying between them. The CDR3 region is CAIKSSQVNPYEQYF. CDR3 DNA: TGTGCCATCAAATCGTCGCAGGTAAACCCCTACGAGCAGTACTTC.

This clonotype occurred many times. The rearrangement links TRBV20-1 to TRBJ2-3, with no clear D. The germline gives CDR1 DFQATT, CDR2 SNEGSKA (reference sequence). The CDR3 has 14 amino acids. V dropped 0 bases and J dropped 0 bases, with 7 bases sitting between them. CDR3 loop: CSARESTSTDTQYF. CDR3 DNA sequence: TGCAGTGCTAGAGAGAGCACTAGCACAGATACGCAGTATTTT.